This T cell receptor beta chain was captured by sequencing in a study of post-analysis software for immune sequencing data. Worth noting for this clonotype: The target antigen is unknown.

Incorporated into the TCR beta cDNA libraries were unique molecular identifiers, which served to reduce PCR and sequencing biases. About 500,000 cDNA molecules came from 1 to 10 million T cells. TCRdb recomputed calls from the PCR reads with MiXCR, one row per CDR3 protein. The data show about 540,000 distinct CDR3 sequences, 30% to 40% seen once. This CDR3 is built from 14 residues. Trimming removed 3 bases from V and 3 bases from J, with 11 bases in between. Germline-derived CDR1 and CDR2 are SGHAT and FQNNGV. Study observations and caveats: People with multiple sclerosis had a significantly lower normalized Chao1 diversity than controls did. Strong co-clustering by F measure was evident for samples that had been prepared in the same batch. Five TRBV segments, including TRBV5-6, TRBV5-1 and TRBV20-1, were more frequent in patients than controls.

The sample was blood. The J gene is TRBJ1-2, the V gene TRBV11-2; D is unclear. The sequence was obtained from a girl under 18 with multiple sclerosis. CDR3 protein: CASSFGGYYYGYTF. The DNA of the CDR3 is TGTGCCAGCAGCTTCGGAGGGTACTACTATGGCTACACCTTC. Together with reference TRBV11-2 and TRBJ1-2, the CDR3 gives the full variable domain: EAGVAQSPRYKIIEKRQSVAFWCNPISGHATLYWYQQILGQGPKLLIQFQNNGVVDDSQLPKDRFSAERLKGVDSTLKIQPAKLEDSAVYLCASSFGGYYYGYTFGSGTRLTVV.